This TCR beta chain stems from a study of CD8 T cells in Susac syndrome. The authors reverse transcribed about 0.5 to 1 ug RNA with random hexamers. Each CDR3 protein gets one entry after TCRdb re-called the immunoSEQ multiplex PCR reads with MiXCR. The table lists 200,000 to 300,000 distinct CDR3 sequences, 93% of them singletons, with about 0.071% in the top ten. This CDR3 has 15 amino acids. Germline-derived CDR1 and CDR2 are LNHDA and SQIVND (reference sequence). V lost 6 bases and J lost 5; bases outside the gene matches: 5. This chain connects TRBV19 to TRBJ2-1; 12 nucleotides match TRBD2. Sequenced input: CD4+ T cells from PBMCs. The receptor was derived from a human donor with multiple sclerosis. The CDR3 protein is CASSVGLAGHNEQFF. CDR3 nucleotides: TGTGCCAGTAGCGTTGGACTAGCGGGGCACAATGAGCAGTTCTTC.